This is a list of T cell receptor beta chains from one sample in a study of blood T cell repertoires in COVID-19. Only in-frame clones appear in the TCRdb table, and some are missing; sequencing was by immunoSEQ multiplex PCR. The repertoire includes roughly 74,000 clones, roughly four fifths of them detected once, and about 37% sits in the top ten. The source material was peripheral blood. The receptors derive from a man aged 70 or older with acute or convalescent COVID-19. CDR3s include the opening cysteine and the closing phenylalanine or tryptophan. Fields, in order: V gene, CDR3 protein.

v_gene: TRBV5-1
CDR3aa: CASSLVAGGNQPQHF

v_gene: TRBV29-1
CDR3aa: CSVEDSQGYEQYF

v_gene: TRBV27
CDR3aa: CASSTSQGRNTEAFF

v_gene: TRBV3-1/TRBV3-2
CDR3aa: CASSMGQAEGGKLFF

v_gene: TRBV5-4
CDR3aa: CASSRGGVADTQYF

v_gene: TRBV19
CDR3aa: CASSVQRATGELFF

v_gene: TRBV20-1
CDR3aa: CSASIGRGGDEQFF

v_gene: TRBV5-4
CDR3aa: CASSFGGISTEAFF

v_gene: TRBV3-1/TRBV3-2
CDR3aa: CASSPNRGNTGELFF

v_gene: TRBV7-8
CDR3aa: CASSPYLRSGATDTQYF

v_gene: TRBV6-2/TRBV6-3
CDR3aa: CASRPTGFTDTQYF

v_gene: TRBV6-5
CDR3aa: CASSSGTGGYNEQFF

v_gene: TRBV19
CDR3aa: CASSIPISGTSSTDTQYF

v_gene: TRBV11-2
CDR3aa: CASSLGGRRETQYF

v_gene: TRBV14
CDR3aa: CASSPLGRDSAEAFF

v_gene: TRBV11-3
CDR3aa: CASSPFDSTEEQYF

v_gene: TRBV11-2
CDR3aa: CASSLVGTEAFF

v_gene: TRBV4-1
CDR3aa: CASSQDHVYGSSSTDTQYF

v_gene: TRBV15
CDR3aa: CATSRREPGEGDQPQHF

v_gene: TRBV7-9
CDR3aa: CASSPKTDNGYTF

v_gene: TRBV29-1
CDR3aa: CSVEGTENEKLFF

v_gene: TRBV25-1
CDR3aa: CASGSGVTSTDTQYF

v_gene: TRBV10-3
CDR3aa: CAIRGRDRGSNYGYTF

v_gene: TRBV20-1
CDR3aa: CSASGYTEAFF

v_gene: TRBV6-2/TRBV6-3
CDR3aa: CASSLPTGSMWTGELFF

v_gene: TRBV6-5
CDR3aa: CASRMMTGSNQPQHF

v_gene: TRBV7-9
CDR3aa: CASRGPFRGPPEAFF

v_gene: TRBV9
CDR3aa: CASSSQGRVGNTIYF

v_gene: TRBV3-1/TRBV3-2
CDR3aa: CASSPPGQGGQFF

v_gene: TRBV3-1/TRBV3-2
CDR3aa: CASSQGRGGYTF

v_gene: TRBV7-6
CDR3aa: CASSLGLAVSYEQYF

v_gene: TRBV2
CDR3aa: CASREGTGAETQYF

v_gene: TRBV5-6
CDR3aa: CASSRDRFLNTGELFF

v_gene: TRBV28
CDR3aa: CASSRAGFDEKLFF

v_gene: TRBV24-1
CDR3aa: CATSDLQGPGYTF

v_gene: TRBV2
CDR3aa: CASSESGLSNQPQHF

v_gene: TRBV21-1
CDR3aa: CASTNPEEGRTFF

v_gene: TRBV7-3
CDR3aa: CASSSRGRETQYF

v_gene: TRBV6-5
CDR3aa: CAAGGPGRGSYEQYF

v_gene: TRBV10-3
CDR3aa: CAISDPDRGNTEAFF

v_gene: TRBV2
CDR3aa: CASNPFSGANVLTF

v_gene: TRBV19
CDR3aa: CASSYRNARTDTQYF

v_gene: TRBV5-1
CDR3aa: CASSPGTGANVLTF

v_gene: TRBV18
CDR3aa: CASSPGRNTEAFF

v_gene: TRBV5-8
CDR3aa: CASSPTGTFRNYGYTF

v_gene: TRBV5-1
CDR3aa: CASSDSGGQSYNEQFF

v_gene: TRBV6-5
CDR3aa: CASSYRQGGYGYTF

v_gene: TRBV19
CDR3aa: CASSPGTIRETQYF

v_gene: TRBV5-4
CDR3aa: CASSRTGAGNTIYF

v_gene: TRBV7-3
CDR3aa: CASSPRTSSYNEQFF

v_gene: TRBV10-3
CDR3aa: CAITDGPTRETDTQYF

v_gene: TRBV5-1
CDR3aa: CASSLAGAYQETQYF

v_gene: TRBV3-1/TRBV3-2
CDR3aa: CASSQGDRGIEKLFF

v_gene: TRBV19
CDR3aa: CASRSSGDGGYGYTF

v_gene: TRBV6-2/TRBV6-3
CDR3aa: CASSLRTSGALGYNEQFF